A selection of T cell receptor beta chains follows, all from one sample in a study of T cells in Graves' hyperthyroidism and ophthalmopathy. TCRdb used MiXCR to reprocess the multiplex PCR reads, holding one entry per CDR3 protein. Among over 550,000 distinct CDR3 sequences listed, 16% were seen once. Sequenced sample: blood. Source of these receptors: a young woman with Graves' hyperthyroidism. CDR3s include the opening cysteine and the closing phenylalanine or tryptophan. A D gene is named only where the DNA matches it firmly. Size values are once, few and many counts, or a class for expanded clones, and some rows have none.

J gene,V gene,clone size,D gene,CDR3 protein,CDR3 DNA
TRBJ2-7,TRBV12-3/TRBV12-4,many,NA,CASSPGLGGTYEQYF,TGTGCCAGCAGTCCAGGGCTAGGGGGGACCTACGAGCAGTACTTC
TRBJ1-2,TRBV20-1,many,TRBD1,CSARVPGQKYGYTF,TGCAGTGCTAGAGTTCCGGGACAGAAGTATGGCTACACCTTC
TRBJ2-5,TRBV6-2/TRBV6-3,many,NA,CASNLPAGVQETQYF,TGTGCCAGCAACCTCCCCGCCGGGGTTCAAGAGACCCAGTACTTC
TRBJ2-5,TRBV2,few,NA,CASTPITETQYF,TGTGCCAGCACCCCAATCACAGAGACCCAGTACTTC
TRBJ2-5,TRBV6-9,many,TRBD2,CASSYYMRGKQTQYF,TGTGCCAGCAGTTATTACATGCGGGGGAAACAGACCCAGTACTTC
TRBJ2-3,TRBV3-1,many,NA,CASSQEKNTDTQYF,TGTGCCAGCAGCCAAGAAAAAAACACAGATACGCAGTATTTT
TRBJ1-4,TRBV6-1,many,TRBD1,CASSAGTGSEKLFF,TGTGCCAGCAGTGCCGGGACAGGGAGTGAAAAACTGTTTTTT
TRBJ1-4,TRBV4-3,NA,NA,CASSQEGTTNEKLFF,TGCGCCAGCAGCCAAGAGGGGACAACTAATGAAAAACTGTTTTTT
TRBJ2-3,TRBV4-1,many,NA,CASSQVGRVDTQYF,TGCGCCAGCAGCCAAGTCGGTAGGGTAGATACGCAGTATTTT
TRBJ2-2,TRBV20-1,NA,TRBD1,CSAADRAGTGELFF,TGCAGTGCCGCGGACAGGGCTGGAACCGGGGAGCTGTTTTTT
TRBJ1-3,TRBV9,few,TRBD1,CASSLQGAFGNTIYF,TGTGCCAGCAGCTTACAGGGGGCGTTCGGAAACACCATATATTTT
TRBJ1-1,TRBV2,many,TRBD1,CASSGQGDTEAFF,TGTGCCAGCAGTGGACAGGGGGACACTGAAGCTTTCTTT
TRBJ2-5,TRBV7-2,many,NA,CASTTSLAAQETQYF,TGTGCCAGCACGACTTCCCTGGCTGCACAAGAGACCCAGTACTTC
TRBJ2-5,TRBV2,many,NA,CASSDGMRGGKETQYF,TGTGCCAGCAGTGATGGCATGCGAGGCGGCAAAGAGACCCAGTACTTC
TRBJ2-6,TRBV18,NA,TRBD1,CASSPFGTGGSGANVLTF,TGTGCCAGCTCACCATTCGGGACAGGGGGGTCTGGGGCCAACGTCCTGACTTTC
TRBJ2-1,TRBV9,NA,NA,CASSVSHGEQFF,TGTGCCAGCAGCGTAAGTCACGGTGAGCAGTTCTTC
TRBJ1-5,TRBV28,many,TRBD1,CAIGLDRGGNQPQHF,TGTGCCATAGGACTCGACAGGGGAGGAAATCAGCCCCAGCATTTT
TRBJ1-6,TRBV27,many,NA,CASSFGNSPLHF,TGTGCCAGCAGTTTCGGTAATTCACCCCTCCACTTT
TRBJ1-5,TRBV6-1,few,NA,CASSADGNQEGNQPQHF,TGTGCCAGCAGTGCCGACGGGAACCAGGAAGGCAATCAGCCCCAGCATTTT
TRBJ2-3,TRBV10-3,many,NA,CAITATEQLWDTQYF,TGTGCCATCACCGCGACTGAGCAATTGTGGGATACGCAGTATTTT
TRBJ1-4,TRBV14,few,NA,CASSHQGGGGEKLFF,TGTGCCAGCAGCCACCAGGGTGGCGGTGGGGAAAAACTGTTTTTT
TRBJ2-2,TRBV6-1,few,NA,CASRVRAGTGELFF,TGTGCCAGCAGGGTGCGGGCCGGGACCGGGGAGCTGTTTTTT
TRBJ2-5,TRBV20-1,NA,TRBD2,CSARDVRFAGGRETQYF,TGCAGTGCTAGAGATGTCCGTTTTGCGGGAGGTCGGGAGACCCAGTACTTC
TRBJ2-1,TRBV9,few,TRBD2,CASSPPSSGENEQFF,TGTGCCAGCAGCCCGCCCTCTAGCGGGGAAAATGAGCAGTTCTTC
TRBJ2-2,TRBV11-3,NA,NA,CASSLGHLRVRQTGELFF,TGTGCCAGCAGCTTGGGACATTTGCGAGTACGACAGACCGGGGAGCTGTTTTTT
TRBJ2-7,TRBV5-1,many,NA,CASSLSQTTGHNSYEQYF,TGCGCCAGCAGCCTTAGCCAGACGACAGGACACAACTCCTACGAGCAGTACTTC
TRBJ1-4,TRBV4-3,few,TRBD1,CASSPQGAHANEKLFF,TGCGCCAGCAGCCCTCAGGGGGCGCACGCTAATGAAAAACTGTTTTTT
TRBJ1-3,TRBV2,many,TRBD1,CASSRQGSDTIYF,TGTGCCAGCAGCCGACAGGGGTCGGACACCATATATTTT
TRBJ2-3,TRBV14,few,TRBD2,CASSRLLAGSTDTQYF,TGTGCCAGCAGCCGACTACTAGCGGGAAGCACAGATACGCAGTATTTT
TRBJ2-3,TRBV7-3,many,TRBD1,CASSPRDRGKDTQYF,TGTGCCAGCAGCCCGCGGGACAGGGGAAAAGATACGCAGTATTTT
TRBJ2-5,TRBV3-1,many,NA,CASHKRTEPEETQYF,TGTGCCAGCCACAAAAGGACAGAACCTGAGGAGACCCAGTACTTC
TRBJ2-3,TRBV10-1,many,TRBD1,CASGETGLPDTQYF,TGCGCCAGCGGTGAGACAGGGTTGCCAGATACGCAGTATTTT
TRBJ1-3,TRBV12-3/TRBV12-4,few,NA,CASSFAGVSGNTIYF,TGTGCCAGCAGTTTTGCCGGGGTCTCTGGAAACACCATATATTTT
TRBJ2-2,TRBV6-1,NA,TRBD2,CASRGTSGMTGELFF,TGTGCCAGCAGGGGAACTAGCGGGATGACCGGGGAGCTGTTTTTT
TRBJ1-1,TRBV20-1,NA,NA,CSATPGSEAFF,TGCAGTGCCACCCCCGGGAGTGAAGCTTTCTTT
TRBJ2-7,TRBV29-1,few,NA,CSVEYSGLASYEQYF,TGCAGCGTTGAGTATAGTGGGCTAGCGTCCTACGAGCAGTACTTC
TRBJ1-1,TRBV12-3/TRBV12-4,few,NA,CASTVRRSKNTEAFF,TGTGCCAGCACCGTAAGGCGCAGCAAGAACACTGAAGCTTTCTTT
TRBJ2-5,TRBV12-3/TRBV12-4,NA,NA,CASSDTGIQETQYF,TGTGCCAGCAGTGACACGGGCATTCAAGAGACCCAGTACTTC
TRBJ1-1,TRBV7-9,many,NA,CASSLEGGITEAFF,TGTGCCAGCAGCTTAGAGGGGGGGATCACTGAAGCTTTCTTT
TRBJ2-2,TRBV10-2,NA,NA,CASRALSGELFF,TGCGCCAGCAGGGCCCTTTCCGGGGAGCTGTTTTTT
TRBJ1-1,TRBV28,many,NA,CASRTAARNTEAFF,TGTGCCAGCAGGACTGCGGCCCGAAACACTGAAGCTTTCTTT
TRBJ2-7,TRBV6-1,many,TRBD2,CASRPLLAESSYEQYF,TGTGCCAGCAGACCACTACTAGCGGAGAGCTCCTACGAGCAGTACTTC
TRBJ1-2,TRBV20-1,many,NA,CSAREVGVYGYTF,TGCAGTGCTAGAGAGGTGGGAGTCTATGGCTACACCTTC
TRBJ2-1,TRBV19,NA,NA,CASRMTGTATYNEQFF,TGTGCCAGTAGAATGACCGGGACTGCCACCTACAATGAGCAGTTCTTC
TRBJ2-5,TRBV7-9,many,NA,CASSSFTSQETQYF,TGTGCCAGCAGCTCCTTTACCTCTCAAGAGACCCAGTACTTC
TRBJ2-7,TRBV4-1,many,TRBD2,CASSQGRLAPNVQYF,TGCGCCAGCAGCCAAGGTCGACTAGCGCCCAACGTGCAGTACTTC
TRBJ2-4,TRBV20-1,NA,TRBD1,CSAGGQLAKNIQYF,TGCAGTGCTGGGGGACAGCTAGCCAAAAACATTCAGTACTTC
TRBJ1-6,TRBV27,few,NA,CASSSANSPLHF,TGTGCCAGCAGTTCAGCAAATTCACCCCTCCACTTT
TRBJ2-1,TRBV6-1,many,TRBD2,CASSEPFLAGEYNEQFF,TGTGCCAGCAGTGAACCCTTCCTAGCGGGGGAATACAATGAGCAGTTCTTC
TRBJ1-1,TRBV12-3/TRBV12-4,many,NA,CASRFGGRLNTEAFF,TGTGCCAGCAGATTCGGGGGACGGTTGAACACTGAAGCTTTCTTT
TRBJ1-6,TRBV19,NA,NA,CASSILSRNSPLHF,TGTGCCAGTAGTATACTTAGTCGGAATTCACCCCTCCACTTT
TRBJ2-1,TRBV11-2,many,TRBD2,CASSLAPSGVLGNEQFF,TGTGCCAGCAGCTTAGCCCCTAGCGGGGTCCTCGGGAATGAGCAGTTCTTC
TRBJ2-3,TRBV24-1,few,NA,CATSDQRALTDTQYF,TGTGCCACCAGTGACCAAAGGGCCCTCACAGATACGCAGTATTTT
TRBJ2-3,TRBV11-2,many,NA,CASSPDGATQYF,TGTGCCAGCAGCCCGGATGGGGCTACGCAGTATTTT
TRBJ2-1,TRBV24-1,many,NA,CATSDFQAYNEQFF,TGTGCCACCAGTGATTTCCAGGCCTACAATGAGCAGTTCTTC
TRBJ2-2,TRBV5-1,few,TRBD2,CASSLRLAGGINTGELFF,TGCGCCAGCAGCCTTCGACTAGCGGGAGGAATAAACACCGGGGAGCTGTTTTTT